These 19 T cell receptor beta chains were sequenced from one sample in a study of blood T cells in healthy people across ages. Together with a sample-barcoded 5' primer, a J-beta primer mix was included in a second PCR lasting about 6 to 11 cycles. TCRdb reanalysed the 5' RACE reads using MiXCR and keeps one entry per CDR3 protein. The sample lists about 1,600,000 distinct CDR3 sequences, around 39% occurring once. Sequenced: blood. All receptors come from a woman under 30 in good health.

This clonotype was observed a handful of times. The chain has TRBV5-1 and TRBJ2-1, with 11 bases fitting TRBD1. The V and J ends lost 4 bases and 6 bases, in that order; junction bases with no gene match: 6. Germline CDR1 is SGHRS and CDR2 is YFSETQ. CDR3 size: 15 residues. The CDR3 DNA reads as TGCGCCAGCAGCGGGGACAGGGGGAAGTTCAATGAGCAGTTCTTC. Translating gives CASSGDRGKFNEQFF.

V and J are TRBV12-3 or TRBV12-4 and TRBJ2-3; D gene unclear. Trimming took off 3 bases at V and 2 bases at J, with 12 bases between the two ends. The CDR3 is 15 amino acids. This CDR3 is CASSFWQSFTDTQYF. CDR3 nucleotide sequence: TGTGCCAGCAGTTTTTGGCAGAGCTTCACAGATACGCAGTATTTT.

In its sample, this clonotype was seen a few times. The rearrangement uses TRBV2 and TRBJ1-5; D gene uncertain. The CDR3 length is 15 residues. Trimming left V 3 bases short and J 5 bases short, with 14 bases between. The germline V gene has CDR1 SNHLY and CDR2 FYNNEI. The CDR3 sequence is CASSDGGVAYQPQHF. As DNA, the CDR3 is TGTGCCAGCAGTGACGGCGGAGTGGCCTATCAGCCCCAGCATTTT.

In regard to this clonotype: An end of the junction does not agree with germline; a read error may underlie this. The rearrangement uses TRBV20-1 and TRBJ1-5; D is unresolved. The germline CDR1 and CDR2 sequences are DFQATT and SNEGSKA (reference sequence). CDR3 length: 14 amino acids. The CDR3 DNA sequence: TGCAGTACTAGAGCCGGATATAGCAATCAGCCCCAGCATTTT. This gives the protein CSTRAGYSNQPQHF.

This clonotype showed up just a few times. V and J are TRBV5-1 and TRBJ2-3; the match to TRBD1 covers 11 bases. Germline CDR1 SGHRS, CDR2 YFSETQ. After removal of 4 bases from V and 6 bases from J, the junction contained 4 bases not matched to a gene. The length of the CDR3 is 14 residues. In DNA form, the CDR3 reads TGCGCCAGCAGCCCGGGACAGGGGGTGGATACGCAGTATTTT. Protein: CASSPGQGVDTQYF.

The table lists this clonotype with a few counts. The CDR3 loop is CASSFGPGGRQETQYF. For the CDR3, the DNA is TGCGCCAGCAGCTTTGGGCCAGGGGGCAGACAAGAGACCCAGTACTTC. The chain is built from TRBV5-1 and TRBJ2-5, with 8 bases aligning to TRBD1. V lost 2 bases to trimming and J lost 2 bases; unmatched junction nucleotides: 8. The CDR3 is 16 amino acids. The germline V gene encodes CDR1 SGHRS and CDR2 YFSETQ. The variable domain in full, with the rest retrieved from reference TRBV5-1 and TRBJ2-5, is KAGVTQTPRYLIKTRGQQVTLSCSPISGHRSVSWYQQTPGQGLQFLFEYFSETQRNKGNFPGRFSGRQFSNSRSEMNVSTLELGDSALYLCASSFGPGGRQETQYFGPGTRLLVL.

The V and J genes are TRBV4-1 and TRBJ2-7; tentatively, D is TRBD1 or TRBD2 (5 bases each). Between the trimmed V and J ends, which lost 0 bases and 10 bases, there was a span of 16 bases. Germline loops: CDR1 MGHRA, CDR2 YSYEKL. This CDR3 has 14 amino acids. CDR3 bases: TGCGCCAGCAGCCAAGAGATGGGGACGGAAACCCAGTACTTC. This codes for CASSQEMGTETQYF.

The V and J genes are TRBV5-5 and TRBJ2-1, with 8 bases fitting TRBD2. CDR1 and CDR2 from the germline V gene are SGHKS and YYEKEE (reference sequence). This CDR3 comprises 17 residues. V was pared by 0 bases and J by 1 base, with 6 bases of the junction left unmatched. This CDR3 is CASSLGLASRSYNEQFF. As DNA, the CDR3 is TGTGCCAGCAGCTTGGGACTAGCGTCGAGATCCTACAATGAGCAGTTCTTC.

The chain combines TRBV3-1 with TRBJ2-7; 9 bases fit TRBD1. CDR1 is LGHDT, CDR2 YNNKEL, per germline (reference sequence). J gave up 0 bases and V 5 bases, and 20 bases lay outside the gene matches. CDR3 size: 20 residues. CDR3 loop: CASSLIPGQGVLPFSYEQYF. In DNA form, the CDR3 reads TGTGCCAGCAGCTTGATCCCGGGACAGGGAGTTCTCCCGTTCTCCTACGAGCAGTACTTC.

The chain combines TRBV7-9 with TRBJ2-4; D ambiguous. Germline V gene lookup returns CDR1 SEHNR and CDR2 FQNEAQ (reference sequence). V lost 0 bases to trimming and J lost 5 bases, with 8 bases between them. The CDR3 covers 14 residues. CDR3 in DNA: TGTGCCAGCAGCTTAGCGGGTACGGAAAACATTCAGTACTTC. Its protein is CASSLAGTENIQYF.

This clonotype was seen a handful of times. CDR3 loop: CASSLLGGPNEKLFF. The CDR3 nucleotides are TGCGCCAGCAGCTTGCTCGGGGGCCCTAATGAAAAACTGTTTTTT. This chain links TRBV5-1 with TRBJ1-4; TRBD1 might be the D (6 bases). Trimming took 1 base from V and 3 from J, leaving 10 bases between them. Germline values: CDR1 SGHRS, CDR2 YFSETQ. The CDR3 consists of 15 residues.

The chain links TRBV20-1 to TRBJ2-4, with 8 bases identical to TRBD2. V shed 3 bases, J shed 13 bases, and the junction held 17 bases outside the gene matches. CDR1 DFQATT and CDR2 SNEGSKA come from the germline V gene (reference sequence). This CDR3 region has 15 residues. The CDR3 bases are TGCAGTGCTAGTTTGAGCCTAGCGGGTTCTACGAAGCAGTACTTC. Residues: CSASLSLAGSTKQYF.

The chain joins TRBV15 to TRBJ2-7; 7 bases align to TRBD1. Germline V gene lookup returns CDR1 LNHNV and CDR2 YYDKDF (reference sequence). The CDR3 sequence is 17 residues long. V trimming: 1 base; J trimming: 3 bases; junction bases outside the gene matches: 12. CDR3 in DNA: TGTGCCACCAGCAGAGCGCAATCCGGGACAGTGTACTACGAGCAGTACTTC. Its protein product is CATSRAQSGTVYYEQYF.

The gene calls are TRBV20-1 and TRBJ2-7; 9 nucleotides agree with TRBD1. The CDR3 is 19 amino acids. Germline-derived CDR1 and CDR2 are DFQATT and SNEGSKA (reference sequence). Unmatched junction bases numbered 24, after V lost 6 bases and J lost 3 bases. The CDR3: CSAEGPAGTGIQTGYEQYF. CDR3 sequence (DNA): TGCAGTGCCGAAGGTCCCGCCGGGACAGGGATTCAGACGGGCTACGAGCAGTACTTC.

This clonotype has ten or more counts. V gene TRBV7-2 combines with J gene TRBJ2-3; no clear D. The ends were cut back, 6 bases at V and 0 bases at J, with 7 bases in the middle. This CDR3 has 13 residues. Germline V CDR1 and CDR2: SGHTA, FQGNSA. CDR3 bases: TGTGCCAGCAGGTCTTCTAGCACAGATACGCAGTATTTT. As protein: CASRSSSTDTQYF.

This clonotype was seen only a few times. This chain connects TRBV6-5 to TRBJ1-6; the D gene is possibly TRBD1 (6 bases). The V end was cut by 3 bases, the J end by 4 bases, with 7 bases between. The CDR3 has 14 residues. Per the germline V gene, CDR1 is MNHEY and CDR2 is SVGAGI. CDR3 residues: CASSYQGYNSPLHF. For the CDR3, the DNA is TGTGCCAGCAGTTATCAGGGGTATAATTCACCCCTCCACTTT.

The chain employs TRBV20-1 and TRBJ2-5; tentatively, D is TRBD1 (6 bases). The CDR3 has 14 residues. Trimming cost V 6 bases and J 11 bases, with 25 bases left between them. Germline V gene lookup returns CDR1 DFQATT and CDR2 SNEGSKA (reference sequence). In DNA, the CDR3 is TGCAGTGCCCCGCGGCAGGGGCAATCCAATGAGCAGTACTTC. It translates to CSAPRQGQSNEQYF.

This clonotype was counted a single time. The V call is TRBV20-1, the J call TRBJ2-2; TRBD2 matches at 8 bases. Germline CDR1 is DFQATT and CDR2 is SNEGSKA (reference sequence). V was pared by 3 bases and J by 7 bases, with 10 bases of the junction left unmatched. There are 15 residues in the CDR3. The CDR3, as DNA: TGCAGTGCTAGTCGCACGGGAGGGCGAGGCGGGGAGCTGTTTTTT. It yields the protein CSASRTGGRGGELFF.

This clonotype was observed a handful of times. V gene TRBV28 combines with J gene TRBJ1-2; 8 bases agree with TRBD1. The CDR3 has 15 amino acids. V trimming: 10 bases; J trimming: 6 bases; junction bases outside the gene matches: 16. Germline V gene lookup returns CDR1 MDHEN and CDR2 SYDVKM. CDR3 protein: CATRVRDRLSDGYTF. CDR3 nucleotide sequence: TGTGCCACCAGAGTAAGGGACAGGCTGTCGGATGGCTACACCTTC.